The 23 T cell receptor beta chains below were found in one sample sequenced in a study of blood T cell repertoires in COVID-19. Clones were sequenced by immunoSEQ multiplex PCR, and TCRdb holds only the in-frame ones, with some missing. The sample shows some 130,000 clones, approximately 74% of them seen only once. Material: peripheral blood. The origin of the receptors is a woman between 65 and 79 years old with acute or convalescent COVID-19.

The chain joins TRBV5-5 to TRBJ2-5, with a weak D call TRBD1 (6 bases). This CDR3 has 14 residues. Trimming stripped 0 bases from V and 2 bases from J, with 8 bases between. The germline V gene has CDR1 SGHKS and CDR2 YYEKEE (reference sequence). DNA for the CDR3: TGTGCCAGCAGCTTGGGGACAGTTCAAGAGACCCAGTACTTC. Its translation is CASSLGTVQETQYF.

This clone has just a few counts. The chain recombines TRBV28 with TRBJ2-7; no clear D gene. Between the trimmed V and J ends, which lost 5 bases and 5 bases, there was a span of 19 bases. CDR3 size: 15 residues. Germline loops: CDR1 MDHEN, CDR2 SYDVKM. Here the CDR3 reads CASSATVARSDEQYF. The DNA for the CDR3 is TGTGCCAGCAGTGCTACAGTGGCACGCTCGGACGAGCAGTACTTC.

V gene TRBV6-5 combines with J gene TRBJ1-5; D is possibly TRBD1 (6 bases). Germline V gives CDR1 MNHEY, CDR2 SVGAGI. Deletions cut 7 bases from V and 5 bases from J, with 12 bases between. This CDR3 has 13 residues. CDR3 protein: CASTLGQDQPQHF. CDR3 DNA: TGTGCCAGCACCTTGGGACAAGATCAGCCCCAGCATTTT.

A few counts support this clone. The genes are TRBV19 and TRBJ1-1; a possible D gene is TRBD1 (6 bases). Germline lookup yields CDR1 LNHDA and CDR2 SQIVND (reference sequence). V was trimmed by 7 bases and J by 1 base, leaving 16 bases between them. CDR3 length: 15 amino acids. CDR3 DNA: TGTGCCAGTACCCGGCGACAGGTTAGGAACACTGAAGCTTTCTTT. Translating it yields CASTRRQVRNTEAFF. The full variable domain, rest sourced from reference TRBV19 and TRBJ1-1, is DGGITQSPKYLFRKEGQNVTLSCEQNLNHDAMYWYRQDPGQGLRLIYYSQIVNDFQKGDIAEGYSVSREKKESFPLTVTSAQKNPTAFYLCASTRRQVRNTEAFFGQGTRLTVV.

This chain links TRBV9 with TRBJ2-5, with 8 bases aligning to TRBD2. This CDR3 is 14 amino acids long. Trimming at V came to 3 bases and at J to 5 bases, leaving 6 bases not matched to a gene. Looked up from germline, CDR1 is SGDLS and CDR2 is YYNGEE. CDR3 nucleotide sequence: TGTGCCAGCAGCGCGGGGGGGCAGAGGGAGACCCAGTACTTC. As protein: CASSAGGQRETQYF.

The genes are TRBV6-5 and TRBJ1-1; D is undetermined. The germline CDR1 and CDR2 sequences are MNHEY and SVGAGI. The CDR3 totals 15 residues. The ends were cut back, 5 bases at V and 0 bases at J, with 13 bases in the middle. The CDR3 DNA is TGTGCCAGCAGTACGCGGCGTAGCTTGAACACTGAAGCTTTCTTT. Its protein product is CASSTRRSLNTEAFF.

CDR3 loop: CATPPEQGGGSGNTIYF. The CDR3 DNA reads as TGTGCCACCCCCCCAGAGCAGGGCGGTGGGTCTGGAAACACCATATATTTT. The rearrangement joins TRBV19 to TRBJ1-3; a weak D match, TRBD1 (5 bases). V dropped 10 bases and J dropped 1 base, with 23 bases sitting between them. Germline V lookup: CDR1 LNHDA, CDR2 SQIVND (reference sequence). CDR3 length: 17 amino acids.

The chain combines TRBV19 with TRBJ2-3, with TRBD1 identical over 12 bases. CDR1 and CDR2 from the germline V gene are LNHDA and SQIVND (reference sequence). The CDR3 length is 16 residues. V lost 5 bases, J lost 3 bases, and 6 bases stayed unmatched. CDR3 DNA sequence: TGTGCCAGTAGTTCGGGACAGGGGGCGCTTACAGATACGCAGTATTTT. Amino acid sequence: CASSSGQGALTDTQYF.

There are many counts of this clone. V and J are TRBV7-9 and TRBJ2-7; TRBD2 agrees at 8 bases. V shed 4 bases, J shed 0 bases, and the junction held 5 bases outside the gene matches. CDR1 is SEHNR, CDR2 FQNEAQ, per germline (reference sequence). The CDR3 has 15 residues. Here the CDR3 reads CASSSRTSTSYEQYF. For the CDR3, the DNA is TGTGCCAGCAGCTCTCGGACTAGCACCTCCTACGAGCAGTACTTC.

V usage is TRBV13 and J usage is TRBJ1-2; 7 positions agree with TRBD1. V lost 3 bases, J lost 3 bases, and 1 base stayed unmatched. The CDR3 has 13 amino acids. Germline V gene sequence: CDR1 PRHDT, CDR2 FYEKMQ (reference sequence). This CDR3 is CASSLDRHYGYTF. CDR3 bases: TGTGCCAGCAGCTTGGACAGGCACTATGGCTACACCTTC.

The chain has TRBV20-1 and TRBJ2-3, with D perhaps TRBD1 (5 bases). Germline-derived CDR1 and CDR2 are DFQATT and SNEGSKA (reference sequence). The CDR3 runs 15 residues. The V gene lost 3 bases and the J gene lost 1 base, with 14 bases spanning the gap. The CDR3 loop is CSASGQGSRTDTQYF. CDR3 nucleotide sequence: TGCAGTGCTAGTGGCCAGGGAAGCCGCACAGATACGCAGTATTTT.

The chain carries TRBV28 and TRBJ2-1; unclear D gene. The CDR3 length is 12 residues. Germline CDR1 is MDHEN and CDR2 is SYDVKM. V shed 5 bases and J shed 3 bases, with 5 bases lying between them. The CDR3 loop is CASSNYYNEQFF. CDR3 DNA sequence: TGTGCCAGCAGTAACTACTACAATGAGCAGTTCTTC.

This clone was detected a few times. CDR3 loop: CASSSRGGGQPQHF. CDR3 DNA sequence: TGTGCCAGCAGCTCGCGAGGGGGTGGGCAGCCCCAGCATTTT. The chain links TRBV6-2 or TRBV6-3 to TRBJ1-5; the D gene is possibly TRBD1 (6 bases). V was cut by 6 bases and J by 7 bases, with 16 bases left in between. The germline V gene encodes CDR1 MNHEY and CDR2 SVGEGT. The CDR3 contains 14 residues.

This CDR3 is CASRKDFLVEAFF. The CDR3 nucleotides read TGTGCCAGCAGAAAAGATTTCTTAGTGGAAGCTTTCTTT. The V and J genes are TRBV6-5 and TRBJ1-1; D unclear. The ends were cut back, 6 bases at V and 8 bases at J, with 16 bases in the middle. Germline V gene sequence: CDR1 MNHEY, CDR2 SVGAGI. The length of the CDR3 is 13 residues.

This chain joins TRBV15 and TRBJ1-5; possibly TRBD1 for D (5 bases). Trimming took 4 bases from V and 1 from J, leaving 11 bases between them. The germline gives CDR1 LNHNV, CDR2 YYDKDF (reference sequence). This CDR3 comprises 15 residues. The CDR3 sequence: CATSIVGGSNQPQHF. In DNA form, the CDR3 reads TGTGCCACCAGCATTGTCGGGGGGAGCAATCAGCCCCAGCATTTT.

V and J are TRBV9 and TRBJ2-3; the D gene is possibly TRBD2 (5 bases). CDR1 and CDR2 (germline): SGDLS, YYNGEE. Trimming cost V 4 bases and J 2 bases, with 20 bases left between them. The CDR3 length is 17 residues. The CDR3 reads CASSPGVGSPTTDTQYF. The CDR3 DNA reads as TGTGCCAGCAGCCCCGGGGTGGGATCCCCCACCACAGATACGCAGTATTTT.

The chain is built from TRBV21-1 and TRBJ1-1. TRBV21-1 constitutes a pseudogene. CDR3 size: 11 residues. CDR3 DNA sequence: TGTGCCAGCATCCTATACACTGAAGCTTTCTTT. Its protein product is CASILYTEAFF.

The V and J genes are TRBV7-9 and TRBJ2-5; TRBD1 agrees at 7 bases. V was pared by 8 bases and J by 1 base, with 10 bases of the junction left unmatched. The germline V gene has CDR1 SEHNR and CDR2 FQNEAQ (reference sequence). This CDR3 spans 15 amino acids. CDR3 amino acids: CASGPPTGSQETQYF. CDR3 nucleotides: TGTGCCAGCGGCCCCCCGACAGGGAGCCAAGAGACCCAGTACTTC. Full variable domain (outside the CDR3, taken from reference TRBV7-9 and TRBJ2-5): DTGVSQNPRHKITKRGQNVTFRCDPISEHNRLYWYRQTLGQGPEFLTYFQNEAQLEKSRLLSDRFSAERPKGSFSTLEIQRTEQGDSAMYLCASGPPTGSQETQYFGPGTRLLVL.

This chain connects TRBV2 to TRBJ1-2, with no clear D. CDR1 is SNHLY and CDR2 is FYNNEI in the germline V gene. This CDR3 contains 15 residues. Deletions cut 2 bases from V and 0 bases from J, with 10 bases between. CDR3 nucleotides: TGTGCCAGCAGTGAACTGTCCGGAGCTAACTATGGCTACACCTTC. Encoded protein: CASSELSGANYGYTF. Full variable domain (remainder filled in from reference TRBV2 and TRBJ1-2): EPEVTQTPSHQVTQMGQEVILRCVPISNHLYFYWYRQILGQKVEFLVSFYNNEISEKSEIFDDQFSVERPDGSNFTLKIRSTKLEDSAMYFCASSELSGANYGYTFGSGTRLTVV.

The chain carries TRBV5-4 and TRBJ2-5, with D possibly TRBD1 on 6 matching bases. Germline lookup yields CDR1 SGHNT and CDR2 YYREEE (reference sequence). V was clipped by 3 bases and J by 4 bases, with 10 bases between them. The CDR3 is 13 amino acids. The CDR3 DNA reads TGTGCCAGCAGCTGGGACAAAGGAGAGACCCAGTACTTC. It translates to CASSWDKGETQYF.

This clone came up once. The chain is built from TRBV5-1 and TRBJ1-1; tentative D call: TRBD1 (6 bases). Germline CDR1 and CDR2: SGHRS and YFSETQ. Trimming removed 4 bases at V and 1 base at J, with 17 bases between. This CDR3 comprises 16 residues. This chain's CDR3 is CASSPSQGRKNTEAFF. The CDR3 DNA reads as TGCGCCAGCAGCCCTTCACAGGGTAGAAAGAACACTGAAGCTTTCTTT.

The chain carries TRBV30 and TRBJ2-6, with D uncertain. This CDR3 has 15 amino acids. Germline CDR1 reads GTSNPN; CDR2 reads SVGIG (reference sequence). Trimming pared 3 bases from V and 3 bases from J, leaving 12 bases between. CDR3 sequence: CAWRVKTIGANVLTF. Here the CDR3 DNA reads TGTGCCTGGAGGGTTAAGACAATTGGGGCCAACGTCCTGACTTTC.

This clone was found a few times. J is TRBJ2-1 and V is TRBV6-1; tentatively, D is TRBD2 (6 bases). CDR1 and CDR2 from the germline V gene are MNHNS and SASEGT. The CDR3 consists of 15 residues. Trimming left V 2 bases short and J 2 bases short, with 10 bases between. The CDR3 region is CASSEILAAYNEQFF. DNA for the CDR3: TGTGCCAGCAGTGAAATTTTAGCGGCCTACAATGAGCAGTTCTTC.